Below are 8 T cell receptor beta chains sequenced from a single sample in a study of blood T cell repertoires in COVID-19. Libraries were prepared by immunoSEQ multiplex PCR; TCRdb keeps only in-frame clonotypes and omits some of them. The data contain around 300,000 clones, about 85% of them singletons. The sample comprised PBMCs or T cells enriched from blood (not recorded which). These receptors were taken from a woman between 45 and 60 years old who had recovered from COVID-19.

The rearrangement joins TRBV3-1 (or the pseudogene TRBV3-2) to TRBJ1-4; D gene unclear. The CDR3 loop spans 17 amino acids. Trimming cost V 0 bases and J 8 bases, with 19 bases left between them. Germline V lookup: CDR1 LGHDT, CDR2 YNNKEL (reference sequence). Here the CDR3 DNA reads TGTGCCAGCAGCCAAGATAAGGGAGGGCGGTTAGGGGAAAAACTGTTTTTT. Protein product: CASSQDKGGRLGEKLFF.

CDR3 in amino acids: CASSLLAGGRNEQFF. For the CDR3, the DNA is TGTGCCAGCAGTTTGCTAGCGGGGGGTAGGAATGAGCAGTTCTTC. J is TRBJ2-1 and V is TRBV2, with 11 bases fitting TRBD2. Germline lookup yields CDR1 SNHLY and CDR2 FYNNEI. Trimming took 5 bases from V and 7 from J; bases not matched to a gene: 7. This CDR3 region has 15 residues.

The CDR3 DNA follows: TGTGCCAGCAGCCACAGGGACGTAGAGACCCAGTACTTC. Amino acid sequence: CASSHRDVETQYF. This chain uses TRBV11-1 with TRBJ2-5; perhaps TRBD1 as D (6 bases). The germline CDR1 and CDR2 sequences are SGHAT and FQDESV (reference sequence). This CDR3 has 13 amino acids. V was clipped by 5 bases and J by 4 bases, with 11 bases between them. Looking up the rest from reference TRBV11-1 and TRBJ2-5 gives the full variable domain: EAEVAQSPRYKITEKSQAVAFWCDPISGHATLYWYRQILGQGPELLVQFQDESVVDDSQLPKDRFSAERLKGVDSTLKIQPAELGDSAMYLCASSHRDVETQYFGPGTRLLVL.

V and J are TRBV2 and TRBJ2-7; 7 nucleotides line up with TRBD2. The ends lost 8 bases at V and 10 bases at J; junction bases unmatched: 8. Germline assignment: CDR1 SNHLY and CDR2 FYNNEI. The CDR3 consists of 11 residues. The CDR3 nucleotides are TGTGCCAGCTTGGGGGGGGTCGATCAGTACTTC. Amino acid sequence: CASLGGVDQYF.

V is TRBV4-1 and J is TRBJ1-1, with unresolved D. Germline V gene sequence: CDR1 MGHRA, CDR2 YSYEKL. This CDR3 has 14 amino acids. Trimming shortened V by 0 bases and J by 8 bases, and 13 bases separated the two germline ends. The chain's CDR3 is CASSQDPHGREAFF. The CDR3 nucleotides read TGCGCCAGCAGCCAAGATCCCCATGGCAGGGAAGCTTTCTTT.

The rearrangement uses TRBV7-9 and TRBJ2-1; weak D call: TRBD2 (5 bases). The CDR3 contains 15 residues. Trimming stripped 3 bases from V and 7 bases from J, with 16 bases between. CDR1 SEHNR and CDR2 FQNEAQ come from the germline V gene (reference sequence). The CDR3 reads CASSLGNPGGNEQFF. The CDR3 coding sequence is TGTGCCAGCAGCTTGGGGAACCCTGGAGGAAATGAGCAGTTCTTC.

This chain connects TRBV12-3 or TRBV12-4 to TRBJ1-1; tentative D call: TRBD1 (5 bases). V dropped 4 bases and J dropped 3 bases, with 6 bases sitting between them. This CDR3 contains 12 residues. Here the CDR3 reads CASSWGDTEAFF. In nucleotides, the CDR3 is TGTGCCAGCAGTTGGGGCGACACTGAAGCTTTCTTT.

The chain employs TRBV29-1 and TRBJ1-1, with a weak D call TRBD1 (6 bases). V was pared by 6 bases and J by 4 bases, with 9 bases between. This CDR3 contains 11 residues. Germline-derived CDR1 and CDR2 are SQVTM and ANQGSEA. CDR3 DNA sequence: TGCAGCGTGGGGGACATCACTGAAGCTTTCTTT. It specifies CSVGDITEAFF.